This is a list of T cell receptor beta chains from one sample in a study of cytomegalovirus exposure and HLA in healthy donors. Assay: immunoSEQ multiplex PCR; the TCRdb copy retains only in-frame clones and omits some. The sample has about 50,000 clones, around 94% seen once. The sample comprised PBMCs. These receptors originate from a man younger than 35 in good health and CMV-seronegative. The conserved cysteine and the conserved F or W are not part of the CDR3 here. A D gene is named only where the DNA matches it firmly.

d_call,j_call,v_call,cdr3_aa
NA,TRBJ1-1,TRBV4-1,ASSYRQRSTTEAF
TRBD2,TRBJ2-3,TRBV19,ASSTRLAGGTDTQY
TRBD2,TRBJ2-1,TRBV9,ASSVAAGVAYNEQF
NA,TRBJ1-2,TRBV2,ASRENGPSGGYT
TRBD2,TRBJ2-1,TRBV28,ASSNAGTSGSRVGF
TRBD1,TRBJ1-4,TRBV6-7,ASSYTRGPGQRLTNEKLF
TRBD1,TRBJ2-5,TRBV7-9,ASSYLGQGARETQY
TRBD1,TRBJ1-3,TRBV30,AWLRTGGFPNTIY
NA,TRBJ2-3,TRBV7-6,ASSLREPDTQY
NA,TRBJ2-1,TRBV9,ASSGSGAYYNEQF
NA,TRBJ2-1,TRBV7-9,ASVRVREQF
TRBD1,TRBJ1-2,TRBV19,ASSRTGRGYT
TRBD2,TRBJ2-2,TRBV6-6,ASSSSGRASGELF
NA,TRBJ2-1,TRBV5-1,ASSFSERAAMGQF
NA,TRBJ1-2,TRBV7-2,ASSLNPLGINYGYT
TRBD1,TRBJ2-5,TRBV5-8,ASSWGNRGHETQY
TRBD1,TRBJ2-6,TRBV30,AWSGDRAGANVLT
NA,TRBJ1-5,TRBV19,ASSSLTGQPQH
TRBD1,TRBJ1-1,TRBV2,ATQGAGTEAF
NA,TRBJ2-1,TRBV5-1,ASSGFGPGMTANYNEQF
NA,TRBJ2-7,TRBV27,ASSSPSSGNSYEQY
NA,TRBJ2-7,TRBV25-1,ATGVGYEQY
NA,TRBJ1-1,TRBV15,ATSRDQYEGGAF
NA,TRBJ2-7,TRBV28,ASSRGAYEQY
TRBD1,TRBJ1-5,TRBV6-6,ASSYSLGTGNQPQH
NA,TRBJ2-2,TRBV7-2,ASSRSGNTGELF
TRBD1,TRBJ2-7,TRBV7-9,ASSSIARRDSPIYEQY
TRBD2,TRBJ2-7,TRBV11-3,ASSLVHGAGTSGEQY
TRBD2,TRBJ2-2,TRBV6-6,ASSTGTSHGELF
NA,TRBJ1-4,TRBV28,ASSSTDRIEKLF
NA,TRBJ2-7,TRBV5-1,ASSLAVVTARLEQY
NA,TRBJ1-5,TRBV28,ASSLYLHQPQH
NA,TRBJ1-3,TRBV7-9,ASSAGGGAVGNTIY
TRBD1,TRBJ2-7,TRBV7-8,ASTFGTGAYEQY
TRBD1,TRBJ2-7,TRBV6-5,ASSSRQGSLSHEQY
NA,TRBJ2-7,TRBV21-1,ASSKPSKRRDRTYEQY
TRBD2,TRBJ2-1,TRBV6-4,ASRRLAGRSHEQF
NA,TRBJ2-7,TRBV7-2,ASSRSGWAYEQY
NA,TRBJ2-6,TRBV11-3,ASSTDGVRRANVLT
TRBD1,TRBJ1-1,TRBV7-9,ASSPLQGASTEAF
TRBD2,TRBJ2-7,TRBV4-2,ASSHGTTRLAENYEQY
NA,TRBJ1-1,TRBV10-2,ASSETVNTEAF
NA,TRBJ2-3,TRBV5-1,ASSSDPRADTQY
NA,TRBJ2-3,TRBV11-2,ASSLGRGGTDTQY
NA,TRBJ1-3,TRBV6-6,ASSKRQEASGNTIY
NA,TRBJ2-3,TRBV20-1,SARSTDTQY
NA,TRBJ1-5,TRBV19,ASSKGNNQPQH
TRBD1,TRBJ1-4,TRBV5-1,ASSLPTGGQYEKLF
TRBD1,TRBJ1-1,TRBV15,ATSRSTGSNTEAF
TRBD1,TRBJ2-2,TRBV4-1,ASSQDPGGPGELF
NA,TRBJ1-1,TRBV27,ASTAGRVTEAF